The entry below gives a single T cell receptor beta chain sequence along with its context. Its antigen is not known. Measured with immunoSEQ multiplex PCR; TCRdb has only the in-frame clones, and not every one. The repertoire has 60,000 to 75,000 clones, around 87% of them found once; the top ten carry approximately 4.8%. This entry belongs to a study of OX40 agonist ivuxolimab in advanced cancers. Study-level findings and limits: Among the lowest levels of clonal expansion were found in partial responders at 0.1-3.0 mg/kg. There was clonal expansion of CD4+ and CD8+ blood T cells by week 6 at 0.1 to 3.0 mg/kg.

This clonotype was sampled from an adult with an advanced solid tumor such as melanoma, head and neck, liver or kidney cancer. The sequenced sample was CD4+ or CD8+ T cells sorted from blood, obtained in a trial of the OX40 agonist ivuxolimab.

The CDR3 reads CAWSVQSEQYF. The DNA for the CDR3 is TGTGCCTGGAGTGTACAGTCCGAGCAGTACTTC. The V call is TRBV30, the J call TRBJ2-7; D not resolved. This CDR3 is 11 amino acids long. Germline CDR1 reads GTSNPN; CDR2 reads SVGIG (reference sequence). The V end lost 0 bases, the J end lost 6 bases, and 6 bases lay between the germline ends.